In its sample, the clone carrying this T cell receptor beta chain was seen a few times. Method: immunoSEQ multiplex PCR; TCRdb's copy keeps in-frame clones and lacks some. The sample shows about 120,000 clones, around nine tenths of them seen only once. This CDR3 comprises 16 residues. With 6 bases clipped from V and 8 bases from J, the junction kept 18 bases outside the gene matches. The V gene's germline CDR1 is MDHEN and CDR2 SYDVKM. This entry is derived from a study of T cell responses to AZD1222 COVID-19 vaccine. The chain recombines TRBV28 with TRBJ1-2; 7 positions match TRBD1. The source material was peripheral blood, sampled on day 0 of AZD1222 vaccination. The source is an adult in good health. In DNA form, the CDR3 reads TGTGCCAGCAGACTCCTCGCGGCCGGGACAGCTTCGGGCTACACCTTC. Protein sequence: CASRLLAAGTASGYTF.